This T cell receptor (beta chain) came from a study of blood T cells in healthy people across ages. Germline V gene data show CDR1 as MDHEN and CDR2 as SYDVKM. CDR3 size: 15 residues. The ends lost 2 bases at V and 5 bases at J; junction bases unmatched: 5. Study results and limitations: While age rose, TCR beta diversity per million T cells dropped in a roughly linear way. Both higher diversity and more naive CD4+ cells marked long-lived donors when set against aged donors.

Together with a sample-barcoded 5' primer, a J-beta primer mix was included in a second PCR lasting about 6 to 12 cycles. TCRdb ran MiXCR on the 5' RACE reads and lists one entry per CDR3 protein. This sample yields under 1,000,000 distinct CDR3 sequences, of which roughly 34% are seen a single time; 13% belongs to the top ten. A remark on this clonotype: No antigen is known for it.

The sequence came from a young man in good health. The V call is TRBV28, the J call TRBJ2-1; TRBD2 agrees at 8 bases. Sample: blood. The CDR3 nucleotides are TGTGCCAGCAGTTTAAGCGGGGGCCCCCACAATGAGCAGTTCTTC. Protein: CASSLSGGPHNEQFF.